Given below is one TCR beta chain in context. Its antigen is unidentified. The junction had 1 base not matched to a gene; V was cut back by 9 bases and J by 1 base. Per the germline V gene, CDR1 is MDHEN and CDR2 is SYDVKM. The CDR3 extends over 13 amino acids. The sequenced template was cDNA made from the entire isolated RNA. Sequencing used immunoSEQ multiplex PCR; TCRdb keeps in-frame clones, though not all of them. Of over 200,000 clones in the sample, approximately 11% are singletons; the top ten hold approximately 0.015%. Isolation of CD4+ naive, central memory, regulatory and stem cell-like memory cells was achieved by sorting via CD45RO/CCR7/CD25/CD127/CD95/CD27. These data are taken from a study of beta chain features in type 1 diabetes. Findings and limits, study-wide: TCRB CDR3 length was moderately but significantly reduced in all four CD4+ subsets of Type 1 diabetes patients. In these data, an HLA type influence on TCRB rearrangement remained unresolved.

This clonotype was sampled from a man aged 30 to 45 with type 1 diabetes. The gene calls are TRBV28 and TRBJ2-1, with TRBD1 matching 9 bases. The sample comprised naive CD4+ T cells from blood. The CDR3 spells CASGTGSYNEQFF. Written as DNA, the CDR3 is TGTGCCAGTGGGACAGGGTCCTACAATGAGCAGTTCTTC.